The source of this TCR beta chain is a study of T cells after yellow fever vaccination. V lost 0 bases to trimming and J lost 9 bases; unmatched junction nucleotides: 5. CDR3 size: 16 residues. Germline lookup yields CDR1 SGHRS and CDR2 YFSETQ. They built TCR cDNA with 5'RACE template switching, a step that put in a universal primer site and UMIs. Each CDR3 protein gets one entry after TCRdb re-called the 5' RACE reads with MiXCR. The table has some 400,000 distinct CDR3 sequences, approximately 5.7% seen once. This clonotype was picked up many times. Its antigen is currently unknown. Notes on the study in general: Contaminating bulk clonotypes could be abundant in FACS-sorted repertoires. Subsequent to the booster, the majority of primary-vaccination clones reappeared (around 97% CD4, around 85% CD8).

The specimen comprised PBMCs, sampled 5 days after the yellow fever booster vaccination. The chain employs TRBV5-1 and TRBJ2-1, with TRBD2 matching 14 bases. The clonotype was recovered from a man in his thirties or forties who received the YFV17D yellow fever vaccine. CDR3 bases: TGCGCCAGCAGCTTGGGGACTAGCGGGAGGATGGGTGAGCAGTTCTTC. Its protein is CASSLGTSGRMGEQFF.